The 17 T cell receptor beta chains presented below share a single source sample, sequenced in a study of shared clonotypes between healthy human individuals. Profiled with immunoSEQ multiplex PCR; TCRdb holds only in-frame clones, not every one. The sample comprises roughly 810,000 clones, about 96% of which are singletons, and less than 0.25% rests with the top ten. Terminally differentiated effector memory CD45RA+ cells were left out of the naive CD8 fraction, which was CD45RO-negative and positively selected for CCR7. Specimen: naive CD8+ T cells sorted from blood. The receptors originated from a man aged 25-45 years in good health.

V gene TRBV7-3 combines with J gene TRBJ2-5; 9 positions match TRBD2. CDR3 length: 15 amino acids. V shed 0 bases and J 3 bases; nucleotides not matched to a gene: 2. From germline, CDR1 is SGHTA and CDR2 FQGTGA. Here the CDR3 reads CASSLTPSGKETQYF. CDR3 sequence (DNA): TGTGCCAGCAGCTTAACCCCTAGCGGGAAAGAGACCCAGTACTTC.

Here the CDR3 DNA reads TGCGCCAGCACCCATAACCCGGACGGGCATGGCTACACCTTC. It translates to CASTHNPDGHGYTF. The chain carries TRBV4-1 and TRBJ1-2; D is ambiguous. This CDR3 spans 14 amino acids. Germline loops: CDR1 MGHRA, CDR2 YSYEKL. Trimming shortened V by 7 bases and J by 6 bases, and 18 bases separated the two germline ends.

J is TRBJ2-1 and V is TRBV7-9, with 7 bases matching TRBD2. Germline CDR1 reads SEHNR; CDR2 reads FQNEAQ (reference sequence). The CDR3 sequence is 15 residues long. J gave up 5 bases and V 5 bases, and 9 bases lay outside the gene matches. CDR3 coding DNA: TGTGCCAGCAGCACGCTGGGCGGGAGCCACAATGAGCAGTTCTTC. This sequence encodes CASSTLGGSHNEQFF.

The genes are TRBV5-8 and TRBJ2-7; D may be TRBD2 (6 bases). The CDR3 runs to 14 residues. The germline V gene encodes CDR1 SGHTS and CDR2 YDEGEE. Trimming cost V 3 bases and J 2 bases, with 12 bases left between them. Written as DNA, the CDR3 is TGTGCCAGCAGCTACGGAGGGCATACCTACGAGCAGTACTTC. Translation gives CASSYGGHTYEQYF.

V is TRBV9 and J is TRBJ2-1, with D uncertain. The CDR3 is 13 residues long. Germline V gene data show CDR1 as SGDLS and CDR2 as YYNGEE. Trimming stripped 3 bases from V and 10 bases from J, with 14 bases between. CDR3 sequence reads: CASSAVRSHEQFF. The CDR3, as DNA: TGTGCCAGCAGCGCCGTTCGTTCCCACGAGCAGTTCTTC.

There are a few counts of this clone. The J gene is TRBJ2-3, the V gene TRBV5-4, with 9 bases lining up with TRBD1. Germline CDR1 SGHNT, CDR2 YYREEE (reference sequence). The CDR3 is 17 amino acids. V was pared by 0 bases and J by 2 bases, with 7 bases of the junction left unmatched. CDR3 amino acids: CASSLVGQGKTTDTQYF. The CDR3 region has the DNA TGTGCCAGCAGCTTGGTGGGACAGGGAAAAACCACAGATACGCAGTATTTT.

The chain links TRBV5-1 to TRBJ2-5; 7 nucleotides match TRBD1. Trimming at V came to 4 bases and at J to 5 bases, leaving 5 bases not matched to a gene. Germline assignment: CDR1 SGHRS and CDR2 YFSETQ. The CDR3 is 13 residues long. The chain's CDR3 is CASSIGGQETQYF. In nucleotides, the CDR3 is TGCGCCAGCAGCATAGGGGGCCAGGAGACCCAGTACTTC.

The chain recombines TRBV28 with TRBJ2-4; D is unclear. This CDR3 has 13 residues. Trimming took 6 bases from V and 0 from J, leaving 6 bases between them. Germline CDR1 is MDHEN and CDR2 is SYDVKM. The CDR3 DNA sequence: TGTGCCAGCAGCACAGTAGCCAAAAACATTCAGTACTTC. Amino acid sequence: CASSTVAKNIQYF.

In nucleotides, the CDR3 is TGTGCCAGCAGCTTTTGGGAAGGGGGCTTCGGCTACACCTTC. Translation: CASSFWEGGFGYTF. The chain couples TRBV7-2 to TRBJ1-2; 7 positions match TRBD1. The J segment lost 8 bases and the V segment lost 3 bases, leaving 9 bases of the junction unmatched. This CDR3 is 14 amino acids long. CDR1 is SGHTA, CDR2 FQGNSA, per germline.

This clone was seen once. The CDR3, as DNA: TGTGCCAGCAGTCGGACCTACAATGAGCAGTTCTTC. It codes for CASSRTYNEQFF. This chain connects TRBV2 to TRBJ2-1; no reliable D call. The V and J ends lost 5 bases and 2 bases respectively, with 4 bases between them. The germline CDR1 and CDR2 sequences are SNHLY and FYNNEI. CDR3 size: 12 residues.

The chain has TRBV5-1 and TRBJ2-7; a possible D gene is TRBD2 (5 bases). V was clipped by 2 bases and J by 3 bases, with 12 bases between them. The CDR3 consists of 14 residues. The V gene's germline CDR1 is SGHRS and CDR2 YFSETQ. The CDR3 is CASSLILEDYEQYF. The CDR3, as DNA: TGCGCCAGCAGCTTAATACTAGAGGACTACGAGCAGTACTTC.

This chain joins TRBV11-2 and TRBJ2-2, with a weak D call TRBD2 (5 bases). Trimming left V 1 base short and J 3 bases short, with 18 bases between. This CDR3 contains 18 residues. Germline lookup yields CDR1 SGHAT and CDR2 FQNNGV. The CDR3 region has the DNA TGTGCCAGCAGCTTAGGAGGATTCGGGATCGGTGACACCGGGGAGCTGTTTTTT. This codes for CASSLGGFGIGDTGELFF. The full variable domain, rest sourced from reference TRBV11-2 and TRBJ2-2, is EAGVAQSPRYKIIEKRQSVAFWCNPISGHATLYWYQQILGQGPKLLIQFQNNGVVDDSQLPKDRFSAERLKGVDSTLKIQPAKLEDSAVYLCASSLGGFGIGDTGELFFGEGSRLTVL.

The chain uses TRBV7-8 and TRBJ2-5; D assignment may be TRBD1 or TRBD2 (5 bases each). V was cut by 9 bases and J by 5 bases, with 25 bases left in between. The CDR3 contains 16 residues. The V gene's germline CDR1 is SGHVS and CDR2 FQNEAQ. CDR3 sequence: CASPPRGRRAVETQYF. In DNA, the CDR3 is TGTGCCAGTCCCCCTCGGGGCCGACGAGCTGTGGAGACCCAGTACTTC.

This clone was found a few times. The chain recombines TRBV19 with TRBJ1-5, with D maybe TRBD1 (5 bases). In germline, CDR1 is LNHDA, CDR2 SQIVND (reference sequence). This CDR3 is built from 14 residues. Trimming left V 7 bases short and J 5 bases short, with 15 bases between. The CDR3 loop reads CASMGVDIDQPQHF. CDR3 bases: TGTGCCAGTATGGGTGTGGACATTGATCAGCCCCAGCATTTT.

CDR3 bases: TGTGCCTGGAGTGGGTACGAGCAGTACTTC. Translation: CAWSGYEQYF. The chain links TRBV30 to TRBJ2-7; no clear D gene. Germline assignment: CDR1 GTSNPN and CDR2 SVGIG (reference sequence). This CDR3 has 10 amino acids. Trimming removed 1 base at V and 4 bases at J, with 2 bases between.

J is TRBJ2-5 and V is TRBV7-9, with 13 bases identical to TRBD2. Germline values: CDR1 SEHNR, CDR2 FQNEAQ (reference sequence). J lost 4 bases, V lost 8 bases, and 4 bases had no gene match. The CDR3 covers 14 residues. The CDR3 DNA is TGTGCCAGCCGGACTAGCGGGAGTTTAGAGACCCAGTACTTC. The encoded protein is CASRTSGSLETQYF.

The chain uses TRBV29-1 and TRBJ2-2; possibly TRBD1 for D (6 bases). CDR1 and CDR2 from the germline V gene are SQVTM and ANQGSEA. Trimming removed 5 bases from V and 4 bases from J, with 14 bases in between. This CDR3 spans 14 amino acids. The CDR3 bases are TGCAGCGTTATAGCGCAGGGGCGCACCGGGGAGCTGTTTTTT. Translated: CSVIAQGRTGELFF.